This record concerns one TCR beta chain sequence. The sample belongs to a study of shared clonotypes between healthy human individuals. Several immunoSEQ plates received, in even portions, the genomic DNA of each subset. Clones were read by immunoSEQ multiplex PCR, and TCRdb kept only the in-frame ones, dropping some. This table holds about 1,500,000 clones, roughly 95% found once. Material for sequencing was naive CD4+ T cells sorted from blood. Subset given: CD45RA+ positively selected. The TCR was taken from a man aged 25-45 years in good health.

The CDR3 here is CSVEGEGTSPLETQYF. The CDR3 nucleotides are TGCAGCGTTGAAGGAGAGGGAACAAGCCCCTTAGAGACCCAGTACTTC. The chain links TRBV29-1 to TRBJ2-5; weak D call: TRBD2 (5 bases). Germline CDR1 reads SQVTM; CDR2 reads ANQGSEA. V was cut by 1 base and J by 4 bases, with 19 bases left in between. The CDR3 runs 16 residues.